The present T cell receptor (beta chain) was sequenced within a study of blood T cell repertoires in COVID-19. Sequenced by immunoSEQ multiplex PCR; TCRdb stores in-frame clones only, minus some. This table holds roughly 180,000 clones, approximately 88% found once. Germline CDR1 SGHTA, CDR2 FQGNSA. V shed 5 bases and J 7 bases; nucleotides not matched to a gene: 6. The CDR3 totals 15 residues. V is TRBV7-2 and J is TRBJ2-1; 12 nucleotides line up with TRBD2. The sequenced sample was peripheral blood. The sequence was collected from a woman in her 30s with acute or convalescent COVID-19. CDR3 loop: CASSLGLAGNNEQFF. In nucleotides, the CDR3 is TGTGCCAGCAGCCTGGGACTAGCGGGTAATAATGAGCAGTTCTTC.